This is a list of T cell receptor beta chains from one sample in a study of technical replicates of blood from a handful of donors. Sequencing used immunoSEQ multiplex PCR; TCRdb keeps in-frame clones, though not all of them. The sample lists fewer than 70,000 clones; about 82% were seen once. The specimen sequenced was PBMCs. Receptor source: a human donor in good health. Some clones in this sample may be carry-over from other donors' samples. Both conserved end residues are part of each CDR3. The order of the fields is V gene, clone size, D gene, J gene, CDR3 protein, CDR3 DNA. A D gene is named only where the DNA matches it firmly. Size tells how often a clone was seen (once, few, many) or the class of an expanded clone, and some rows leave it out.

>TRBV5-1|-|-|TRBJ2-7
CASSLVGSSYEQYF
TGCGCCAGCAGCTTGGTGGGCAGCTCCTACGAGCAGTACTTC
>TRBV29-1|-|TRBD2|TRBJ2-1
CSVGEPGLAARRGQFF
TGCAGCGTAGGTGAACCGGGACTAGCGGCCCGACGTGGGCAGTTCTTC
>TRBV4-3|-|TRBD1|TRBJ1-3
CASSLRDRNGNTIYF
TGCGCCAGCAGCCTCCGGGACAGAAATGGAAACACCATATATTTT
>TRBV11-2|-|-|TRBJ1-3
CASRPGHAGNTIYF
TGTGCCAGCAGGCCAGGGCATGCTGGAAACACCATATATTTT
>TRBV9|-|TRBD1|TRBJ2-2
CASSVDRGTGELFF
TGTGCCAGCAGCGTAGACAGGGGAACCGGGGAGCTGTTTTTT
>TRBV7-9|-|TRBD2|TRBJ2-1
CASSLTSAYNEQFF
TGTGCCAGCAGCTTAACTAGCGCCTACAATGAGCAGTTCTTC
>TRBV30|-|-|TRBJ2-3
CAWSVKLSHTQYF
TGTGCCTGGAGTGTTAAGCTATCTCATACGCAGTATTTT
>TRBV10-3|-|-|TRBJ1-2
CAISAQGSNYGYTF
TGTGCCATCAGTGCCCAGGGCTCTAACTATGGCTACACCTTC
>TRBV7-8|-|TRBD2|TRBJ2-3
CASSSTPLATSTDTQYF
TGTGCCAGCAGCTCCACACCACTAGCGACGAGCACAGATACGCAGTATTTT
>TRBV6-5|-|-|TRBJ2-1
CASSRGTYNEQFF
TGTGCCAGCAGCCGCGGGACTTACAATGAGCAGTTCTTC
>TRBV2|few|-|TRBJ1-5
CASSRESNQPQHF
TGTGCCAGCAGCCGGGAGAGCAATCAGCCCCAGCATTTT
>TRBV28|-|TRBD2|TRBJ2-1
CASSLGTSYNEQFF
TGTGCCAGCAGTTTGGGGACTAGCTACAATGAGCAGTTCTTC
>TRBV7-9|-|TRBD1|TRBJ2-2
CASRYRQGAAGELFF
TGTGCCAGCAGGTATCGACAGGGGGCCGCCGGGGAGCTGTTTTTT
>TRBV2|-|-|TRBJ2-3
CASSTQGYGTDTQYF
TGTGCCAGCAGTACACAGGGTTATGGCACAGATACGCAGTATTTT
>TRBV5-5|-|-|TRBJ1-5
CASSFTWGQSNQPQHF
TGTGCCAGCAGCTTTACTTGGGGGCAGAGCAATCAGCCCCAGCATTTT
>TRBV4-2|once|TRBD1|TRBJ2-7
CASSSRDRDGEQYF
TGTGCCAGCAGCTCGCGGGACAGGGACGGCGAGCAGTACTTC
>TRBV4-3|-|-|TRBJ2-7
CASSPGTAGEQYF
TGCGCCAGCAGCCCGGGGACTGCTGGGGAGCAGTACTTC
>TRBV4-2|-|TRBD2|TRBJ2-2
CASSQDPLHGLAGPPRGTGELFF
TGTGCCAGCAGCCAAGATCCCCTCCATGGACTAGCGGGACCCCCCCGAGGTACCGGGGAGCTGTTTTTT
>TRBV6-1|-|TRBD1|TRBJ2-3
CASSQGLWDRGTDTQYF
TGTGCCAGCAGTCAAGGTCTTTGGGACAGGGGCACAGATACGCAGTATTTT
>TRBV9|-|-|TRBJ1-2
CASSVEEAGTPYSRYGYTF
TGTGCCAGCAGCGTAGAGGAGGCCGGGACACCCTATTCTCGGTATGGCTACACCTTC
>TRBV27|-|-|TRBJ2-2
CASSLRGVPNTGELFF
TGTGCCAGCAGTTTAAGGGGTGTACCGAACACCGGGGAGCTGTTTTTT
>TRBV15|-|TRBD2|TRBJ2-7
CATSRALAGLGEQYF
TGTGCCACCAGCAGGGCACTAGCGGGACTGGGTGAGCAGTACTTC
>TRBV4-3|once|TRBD1|TRBJ2-2
CASSSRNGTGGETGELFF
TGCGCCAGCAGCTCCAGGAACGGGACAGGGGGAGAGACCGGGGAGCTGTTTTTT
>TRBV9|-|TRBD2|TRBJ2-2
CASSVGLAGGPNTGELFF
TGTGCCAGCAGCGTAGGGCTAGCGGGAGGCCCGAACACCGGGGAGCTGTTTTTT
>TRBV5-1|-|TRBD1|TRBJ1-2
CASSSDRVSNGYTF
TGCGCCAGCAGCTCTGACAGGGTTTCAAATGGCTACACCTTC
>TRBV6-5|-|-|TRBJ1-1
CASSYSAGFKRGEAFF
TGTGCCAGCAGTTACTCGGCCGGTTTTAAACGGGGTGAAGCTTTCTTT
>TRBV15|-|-|TRBJ2-5
CATSRDWGGPETQYF
TGTGCCACCAGCAGGGACTGGGGGGGGCCCGAGACCCAGTACTTC
>TRBV18|once|-|TRBJ1-5
CASSPMYGRDQPQHF
TGTGCCAGCTCACCAATGTATGGGCGGGATCAGCCCCAGCATTTT
>TRBV5-1|few|TRBD2|TRBJ2-5
CASSSGLAGAQETQYF
TGCGCCAGCAGCTCCGGACTAGCGGGGGCTCAAGAGACCCAGTACTTC
>TRBV30|once|-|TRBJ1-3
CAWSTPGLSANTIYF
TGTGCCTGGAGTACTCCGGGTCTTTCAGCAAACACCATATATTTT
>TRBV5-1|many|TRBD1|TRBJ2-2
CASSYTRTGGNSGELFF
TGCGCCAGCAGCTATACTAGGACAGGGGGCAATTCCGGGGAGCTGTTTTTT
>TRBV9|-|TRBD2|TRBJ2-1
CASSAGLGSYNEQFF
TGTGCCAGCAGCGCCGGACTAGGATCCTACAATGAGCAGTTCTTC
>TRBV5-6|once|-|TRBJ1-2
CASSYPSYGYTF
TGTGCCAGCAGCTATCCCTCTTATGGCTACACCTTC
>TRBV5-6|-|TRBD1|TRBJ1-2
CASSFGRGSDGYTF
TGTGCCAGCAGCTTTGGCAGGGGGTCTGATGGCTACACCTTC
>TRBV2|-|TRBD2|TRBJ2-3
CASRGLAGTSTDTQYF
TGTGCCAGCAGGGGACTAGCGGGGACCTCCACAGATACGCAGTATTTT
>TRBV5-1|-|TRBD1|TRBJ1-2
CASSLGPRTGEDGYTF
TGCGCCAGCAGCTTGGGCCCCCGGACAGGGGAAGATGGCTACACCTTC
>TRBV5-1|-|-|TRBJ1-2
CASSLVWGDYGYTF
TGCGCCAGCAGCTTGGTATGGGGCGACTATGGCTACACCTTC
>TRBV14|-|-|TRBJ1-2
CASSPEDSADYGYTF
TGTGCCAGCAGCCCGGAGGATTCCGCTGACTATGGCTACACCTTC
>TRBV9|-|-|TRBJ1-2
CASSASGGPGGYGYTF
TGTGCCAGCAGCGCCTCCGGAGGGCCGGGGGGCTATGGCTACACCTTC
>TRBV4-1|-|TRBD2|TRBJ2-3
CASSQTSRADTQYF
TGCGCCAGCAGCCAGACTAGCAGGGCAGATACGCAGTATTTT
>TRBV10-3|-|TRBD2|TRBJ2-7
CAISDTGTSNLIEQYF
TGTGCCATCAGTGACACCGGGACTAGCAACCTCATCGAGCAGTACTTC
>TRBV4-1|once|TRBD2|TRBJ2-3
CASSPWRGGTDTQYF
TGCGCCAGCAGCCCCTGGCGGGGGGGCACAGATACGCAGTATTTT
>TRBV29-1|-|-|TRBJ2-1
CSAPGNSYNEQFF
TGCAGCGCTCCCGGGAACTCCTACAATGAGCAGTTCTTC
>TRBV27|-|TRBD1|TRBJ1-6
CASSHGQGQWNSPLHF
TGTGCCAGCAGTCACGGACAGGGGCAGTGGAATTCACCCCTCCACTTT
>TRBV7-6|-|TRBD2|TRBJ2-3
CASSFSGGAHRSTDTQYF
TGTGCCAGCAGCTTTAGCGGGGGGGCCCATAGGAGCACAGATACGCAGTATTTT
>TRBV6-5|-|TRBD2|TRBJ2-3
CAGGLGVPDTQYF
TGTGCCGGAGGACTAGGAGTGCCAGATACGCAGTATTTT
>TRBV5-4|-|-|TRBJ1-4
CASSPGATNEKLFF
TGTGCCAGCAGCCCCGGGGCAACTAATGAAAAACTGTTTTTT
>TRBV30|-|TRBD1|TRBJ1-1
CAWSKGTGNTEAFF
TGTGCCTGGAGTAAGGGGACAGGGAACACTGAAGCTTTCTTT
>TRBV5-1|few|-|TRBJ1-2
CASRSLSGYGYTF
TGCGCCAGCAGATCCCTCTCGGGCTATGGCTACACCTTC
>TRBV5-1|-|TRBD2|TRBJ2-5
CASSWEGGKETQYF
TGCGCCAGCAGCTGGGAGGGCGGGAAGGAGACCCAGTACTTC
>TRBV5-5|-|-|TRBJ1-6
CASSLQGRSYNSPLHF
TGTGCCAGCAGCCTACAAGGGAGGTCCTATAATTCACCCCTCCACTTT
>TRBV19|-|TRBD1|TRBJ1-5
CASKDRGNQPQHF
TGTGCCAGTAAGGACAGGGGCAATCAGCCCCAGCATTTT
>TRBV2|-|TRBD2|TRBJ2-3
CASSEGLAGFLDTQYF
TGTGCCAGCAGTGAAGGACTAGCGGGGTTTTTGGATACGCAGTATTTT
>TRBV27|-|TRBD2|TRBJ2-7
CASSFGAGGPPTTPQYF
TGTGCCAGCAGTTTTGGAGCGGGAGGGCCCCCTACGACGCCGCAGTACTTC